This is a list of T cell receptor beta chains from one sample in a study of post-analysis software for immune sequencing data. TCRdb ran MiXCR on the PCR reads and lists one entry per CDR3 protein. The sample shows fewer than 600,000 distinct CDR3 sequences, 40% to 55% of them seen only once. What was sequenced was blood. These receptors came from a girl between 5 and 17 years old with multiple sclerosis. The CDR3 runs from the conserved cysteine through the conserved F or W. D genes are given only for firm matches. Only part of the rows carry a size: once, few, many, or a class if the clone is expanded.

J gene | D gene | clone size | CDR3 length | V gene | CDR3 protein | CDR3 DNA
TRBJ1-5 | - | - | 15 | TRBV20-1 | CSARDGPETNQPQHF | TGCAGTGCTAGAGATGGCCCGGAAACCAATCAGCCCCAGCATTTT
TRBJ2-3 | - | - | 14 | TRBV2 | CASSGQVHTDTQYF | TGTGCCAGCAGCGGACAAGTTCACACAGATACGCAGTATTTT
TRBJ2-7 | - | few | 15 | TRBV29-1 | CSVEGTGKQGYEQYF | TGCAGCGTTGAGGGGACCGGGAAACAGGGATACGAGCAGTACTTC
TRBJ2-7 | TRBD1 | few | 15 | TRBV20-1 | CSARDHRTGGYEQYF | TGCAGTGCTAGAGATCATCGGACAGGGGGATACGAGCAGTACTTC
TRBJ2-4 | - | - | 14 | TRBV7-9 | CVSSRQGGKNIQYF | TGTGTCAGCAGCCGACAGGGAGGCAAAAACATTCAGTACTTC
TRBJ2-5 | - | - | 14 | TRBV27 | CASSLRPAYDTQYF | TGTGCCAGCAGTTTACGTCCAGCCTATGACACCCAGTACTTC
TRBJ2-7 | - | - | 14 | TRBV20-1 | CSASGFGRNYEQYF | TGCAGTGCTAGCGGGTTCGGCAGAAACTACGAGCAGTACTTC
TRBJ1-2 | - | few | 15 | TRBV9 | CASSPAGDLGYGYTF | TGTGCCAGCAGCCCAGCGGGGGACCTCGGCTATGGCTACACCTTC
TRBJ1-2 | - | - | 14 | TRBV14 | CASSQEPIFYGYTF | TGTGCCAGCAGCCAGGAACCCATTTTCTATGGCTACACCTTC
TRBJ2-7 | TRBD1 | few | 13 | TRBV29-1 | CSVSDRVQSEQYF | TGCAGCGTCTCGGACAGGGTCCAAAGCGAGCAGTACTTC
TRBJ2-7 | TRBD2 | - | 15 | TRBV20-1 | CSARDPREGQYEQYF | TGCAGTGCTAGAGATCCTCGGGAGGGCCAGTACGAGCAGTACTTC
TRBJ1-2 | - | few | 13 | TRBV4-2 | CASSHEGPYGYTF | TGTGCCAGCAGCCACGAGGGGCCTTATGGCTACACCTTC
TRBJ1-2 | TRBD1 | few | 17 | TRBV4-3 | CASSQDHLDRVSNGYTF | TGCGCCAGCAGCCAAGATCACCTGGACAGGGTATCGAATGGCTACACCTTC
TRBJ2-3 | - | few | 16 | TRBV5-5 | CASSPVRRGFEDTQYF | TGTGCCAGCAGCCCAGTTCGGCGGGGCTTTGAAGATACGCAGTATTTT
TRBJ2-7 | TRBD2 | many | 14 | TRBV20-1 | CSPSPSGRTYEQYF | TGCAGTCCTAGTCCCAGCGGGAGAACGTACGAGCAGTACTTC
TRBJ2-1 | TRBD1 | - | 14 | TRBV20-1 | CSASEGDSYNEQFF | TGCAGTGCTAGTGAAGGGGACAGCTACAATGAGCAGTTCTTC
TRBJ2-7 | - | - | 14 | TRBV4-1 | CASSTTDTAYEQYF | TGCGCCAGCAGCACAACGGACACTGCTTACGAGCAGTACTTC
TRBJ2-1 | TRBD2 | - | 16 | TRBV20-1 | CSAHPSPREAYNEQFF | TGCAGTGCCCATCCTTCCCCACGGGAGGCCTACAATGAGCAGTTCTTC
TRBJ2-1 | TRBD2 | - | 14 | TRBV6-4 | CASSEGGSRNEQFF | TGTGCCAGCAGTGAAGGCGGGAGTAGGAATGAGCAGTTCTTC
TRBJ1-2 | - | - | 11 | TRBV25-1 | CASSGRSGYTF | TGTGCCAGCTCAGGGCGGAGTGGCTACACCTTC
TRBJ2-5 | TRBD2 | - | 15 | TRBV28 | CASSLSLAGGETQYF | TGTGCCAGCAGTTTGAGTCTAGCGGGAGGAGAGACCCAGTACTTC
TRBJ2-1 | - | - | 14 | TRBV10-3 | CAISGTQRGNEQFF | TGTGCCATCAGTGGGACCCAGAGGGGGAATGAGCAGTTCTTC
TRBJ2-4 | - | - | 15 | TRBV20-1 | CSALGTLLAKNIQYF | TGCAGTGCTCTCGGCACCCTTTTAGCCAAAAACATTCAGTACTTC
TRBJ2-7 | TRBD2 | few | 17 | TRBV5-1 | CASSLASGRVGSGEQYF | TGCGCCAGCAGCTTAGCTAGCGGGAGAGTGGGGTCGGGAGAGCAGTACTTC
TRBJ2-1 | TRBD2 | - | 15 | TRBV5-1 | CASSLPSGGYNEQFF | TGCGCCAGCAGCTTGCCTAGCGGGGGATACAATGAGCAGTTCTTC
TRBJ2-1 | TRBD2 | - | 15 | TRBV2 | CASKGGLAGVYEQFF | TGTGCCAGCAAAGGGGGACTAGCGGGAGTATATGAGCAGTTCTTC
TRBJ1-4 | - | few | 13 | TRBV3-1 | CASSSGRQKKLFF | TGTGCCAGCAGCTCGGGAAGGCAGAAAAAACTGTTTTTT
TRBJ2-7 | TRBD2 | - | 16 | TRBV20-1 | CSARAQLAGRSYEQYF | TGCAGTGCTAGAGCCCAACTAGCGGGAAGGTCCTACGAGCAGTACTTC
TRBJ2-7 | - | few | 14 | TRBV11-1 | CASSFRDNSYEQYF | TGTGCCAGCAGCTTCCGGGACAACTCCTACGAGCAGTACTTC
TRBJ2-7 | TRBD1 | few | 14 | TRBV5-1 | CASSLGDSPYEQYF | TGCGCCAGCAGCTTGGGGGACAGCCCTTACGAGCAGTACTTC
TRBJ2-7 | - | once | 14 | TRBV27 | CASSMGRGAHEQYF | TGTGCCAGCAGTATGGGCAGGGGTGCCCACGAGCAGTACTTC
TRBJ2-3 | - | - | 13 | TRBV27 | CASSPTPLDTQYF | TGTGCCAGCAGTCCTACACCCCTGGATACGCAGTATTTT
TRBJ2-5 | - | - | 14 | TRBV29-1 | CSVGGTELQETQYF | TGCAGCGTCGGAGGGACAGAACTTCAAGAGACCCAGTACTTC
TRBJ2-1 | TRBD2 | - | 15 | TRBV3-1 | CASSQDSSGSSEQFF | TGTGCCAGCAGCCAAGACTCTAGCGGGAGTAGTGAGCAGTTCTTC
TRBJ2-7 | TRBD2 | - | 15 | TRBV7-2 | CAGSLWRELFYEQYF | TGTGCCGGCAGCTTATGGCGGGAGTTGTTCTACGAGCAGTACTTC
TRBJ2-1 | - | few | 9 | TRBV28 | CATNNEQFF | TGTGCCACTAACAATGAGCAGTTCTTC
TRBJ2-7 | - | - | 16 | TRBV12-3/TRBV12-4 | CASSSKTVNLVDEQYF | TGTGCCAGCAGTTCTAAAACAGTGAACCTAGTGGACGAGCAGTACTTC
TRBJ2-3 | - | few | 13 | TRBV18 | CASSPREDDTQYF | TGTGCCAGCTCACCACGAGAGGACGATACGCAGTATTTT
TRBJ2-1 | - | - | 12 | TRBV20-1 | CSAIGSYNEQFF | TGCAGTGCTATCGGGAGTTACAATGAGCAGTTCTTC
TRBJ1-1 | - | - | 13 | TRBV11-2 | CASSLFAEAEAFF | TGTGCCAGCAGCTTATTTGCGGAGGCTGAAGCTTTCTTT
TRBJ2-1 | - | - | 11 | TRBV29-1 | CSAALGNEQFF | TGCAGCGCTGCCCTAGGAAATGAGCAGTTCTTC
TRBJ2-3 | - | - | 14 | TRBV9 | CASSVVPNTDTQYF | TGTGCCAGCAGCGTAGTTCCGAACACAGATACGCAGTATTTT
TRBJ2-1 | - | - | 12 | TRBV29-1 | CSADLSGYEQFF | TGCAGCGCAGACCTATCCGGCTATGAGCAGTTCTTC
TRBJ1-2 | - | once | 13 | TRBV28 | CASSFLSLYGYTF | TGTGCCAGCAGTTTTCTAAGCCTATATGGCTACACCTTC
TRBJ2-7 | TRBD1 | - | 16 | TRBV20-1 | CSARDTTGTGPYEQYF | TGCAGTGCTAGAGATACTACCGGGACAGGCCCCTACGAGCAGTACTTC
TRBJ1-2 | - | - | 14 | TRBV7-9 | CASSLEGSGYGYTF | TGTGCCAGCAGCTTGGAAGGGTCAGGCTATGGCTACACCTTC
TRBJ1-5 | - | few | 13 | TRBV14 | CASSPSLDQPQHF | TGTGCCAGCAGCCCCTCGTTGGATCAGCCCCAGCATTTT
TRBJ1-5 | TRBD1 | - | 18 | TRBV27 | CASSLNTDGQGAQQPQHF | TGTGCCAGCAGTCTAAATACCGACGGACAGGGGGCCCAGCAGCCCCAGCATTTT
TRBJ1-2 | TRBD1 | - | 17 | TRBV29-1 | CSVSDRDREGASYGYTF | TGCAGCGTCTCTGACCGGGACAGGGAAGGAGCTTCGTATGGCTACACCTTC
TRBJ2-1 | - | - | 16 | TRBV4-1 | CASSQDILSSYNEQFF | TGCGCCAGCAGCCAAGATATCCTAAGCTCCTACAATGAGCAGTTCTTC
TRBJ1-1 | - | - | 14 | TRBV5-6 | CASSLSTPNTEAFF | TGTGCCAGCAGCTTGTCTACGCCGAACACTGAAGCTTTCTTT
TRBJ1-1 | - | - | 12 | TRBV28 | CASGPGPTEAFF | TGTGCCAGCGGGCCAGGGCCCACTGAAGCTTTCTTT
TRBJ2-1 | - | - | 16 | TRBV7-8 | CASSYRLSGGRRSEFF | TGTGCCAGCAGCTACAGACTCTCTGGTGGCCGCCGCTCAGAGTTCTTC
TRBJ2-7 | TRBD2 | - | 16 | TRBV7-8 | CASTREIAGRAYEQYF | TGTGCCAGCACCAGGGAAATAGCGGGGAGAGCCTACGAGCAGTACTTC